Below, 8 T cell receptor beta chains from the same sample are listed, as sequenced in a study of beta chain features in type 1 diabetes. Of the isolated RNA, all was reverse transcribed, and so the sequenced material was expressed TCRB transcripts. Sequencing used immunoSEQ multiplex PCR; TCRdb keeps in-frame clones, though not all of them. This sample carries 150,000 to 190,000 clones, around 8.5% of them seen once, and the ten largest clones take 0.5% to 0.65%. Sequenced sample: central memory CD4+ T cells from blood. The source of these receptors is a man aged 18 to 30 in good health.

Only a few counts were recorded for this clone. The chain's CDR3 is CASSRDRGEGYTF. The DNA for the CDR3 is TGTGCCAGCAGCCGGGACAGGGGGGAAGGCTACACCTTC. The chain combines TRBV11-1 with TRBJ1-2; the match to TRBD1 covers 11 bases. V shed 5 bases, J shed 8 bases, and the junction held 4 bases outside the gene matches. There are 13 residues in the CDR3. Germline values: CDR1 SGHAT, CDR2 FQDESV (reference sequence). Variable domain in full (rest from reference TRBV11-1 and TRBJ1-2): EAEVAQSPRYKITEKSQAVAFWCDPISGHATLYWYRQILGQGPELLVQFQDESVVDDSQLPKDRFSAERLKGVDSTLKIQPAELGDSAMYLCASSRDRGEGYTFGSGTRLTVV.

This clone was seen a handful of times. The sample holds other DNA sequences that translate to the same CDR3. The chain employs TRBV28 and TRBJ1-2, with D uncertain. The ends were cut back, 1 base at V and 5 bases at J, with 5 bases in the middle. From germline, CDR1 is MDHEN and CDR2 SYDVKM. This CDR3 has 12 residues. CDR3 in amino acids: CASSLSGYGYTF. As DNA, the CDR3 is TGTGCCAGCAGTTTATCGGGGTATGGCTACACCTTC.

The table lists this clone with many counts. The J gene is TRBJ2-2, the V gene TRBV15, with a tentative D call TRBD1 (6 bases). With 1 base removed from V and 1 base from J, the gap between germline ends came to 10 bases. There are 16 residues in the CDR3. CDR1 and CDR2 from the germline V gene are LNHNV and YYDKDF (reference sequence). This CDR3 reads CATSRGQVENTGELFF. The DNA for the CDR3 is TGTGCCACCAGCAGAGGACAGGTTGAGAACACCGGGGAGCTGTTTTTT. Using reference TRBV15 and TRBJ2-2 for the parts outside the CDR3, the full variable domain is DAMVIQNPRYQVTQFGKPVTLSCSQTLNHNVMYWYQQKSSQAPKLLFHYYDKDFNNEADTPDNFQSRRPNTSFCFLDIRSPGLGDTAMYLCATSRGQVENTGELFFGEGSRLTVL.

The rearrangement joins TRBV29-1 to TRBJ2-5; 15 bases are shared with TRBD2. The CDR3 has 17 amino acids. V was clipped by 6 bases and J by 0 bases; unmatched bases: 8. From germline, CDR1 is SQVTM and CDR2 ANQGSEA. The CDR3 is CSVEGLAGGPNQETQYF. The CDR3 DNA reads TGCAGCGTAGAGGGACTAGCGGGGGGACCAAACCAAGAGACCCAGTACTTC.

This clone was counted between two and nine times. The rearrangement links TRBV7-3 to TRBJ2-5; D unclear. Germline lookup yields CDR1 SGHTA and CDR2 FQGTGA. CDR3 length equals 15 residues. The V gene lost 1 base and the J gene lost 5 bases, with 14 bases spanning the gap. The DNA of the CDR3 is TGTGCCAGCAGCTTAAGACTGGCGTCTCAGGAGACCCAGTACTTC. It yields the protein CASSLRLASQETQYF. The entire variable domain, with the rest obtained from reference TRBV7-3 and TRBJ2-5, is as follows: GAGVSQTPSNKVTEKGKYVELRCDPISGHTALYWYRQSLGQGPEFLIYFQGTGAADDSGLPNDRFFAVRPEGSVSTLKIQRTERGDSAVYLCASSLRLASQETQYFGPGTRLLVL.

Only a few counts were recorded for this clone. The chain employs TRBV21-1 and TRBJ2-1; the table assigns TRBD2, which was not confirmed against the DNA. TRBV21-1 is an annotated pseudogene. This CDR3 spans 15 amino acids. The CDR3 is CASQIRVAEVNEQFF. CDR3 bases: TGTGCCAGCCAGATCAGAGTAGCGGAGGTCAATGAGCAGTTCTTC.

This clone has only a few counts. CDR3 sequence reads: CASSVTGAGDYGYTF. DNA for the CDR3: TGTGCCAGCAGCGTCACAGGGGCCGGGGACTATGGCTACACCTTC. The chain carries TRBV9 and TRBJ1-2, with 7 bases matching TRBD1. This CDR3 contains 15 residues. From germline, CDR1 is SGDLS and CDR2 YYNGEE. Trimming removed 2 bases from V and 3 bases from J; junction bases left unmatched: 7.

This clone showed up just a few times. The V call is TRBV7-2, the J call TRBJ1-3, with D possibly TRBD1 on 5 matching bases. Looked up from germline, CDR1 is SGHTA and CDR2 is FQGNSA. This CDR3 has 14 amino acids. V lost 3 bases and J 5 bases, leaving 11 bases between the germline ends. CDR3 loop: CASSFQGARNTIYF. CDR3 DNA sequence: TGTGCCAGCAGCTTCCAGGGCGCGAGAAACACCATATATTTT.